This is a list of T cell receptor beta chains from one sample in a study of CD8 T cells in ankylosing spondylitis. TCRdb recomputed calls from the 5' RACE reads with MiXCR, one row per CDR3 protein. This sample has under 950,000 distinct CDR3 sequences, with under 20% found just once. Sequencing used blood, either unsorted or a sorted T cell fraction (not recorded which). The receptors were gathered from a male donor with ankylosing spondylitis. Both conserved end residues are part of each CDR3. The D gene is left open where the match is weak. A clone size is listed for some rows: how often the clone was seen (once, few, many), or a class if it is expanded.

J gene | CDR3 length | clone size | V gene | D gene | CDR3 DNA | CDR3 protein
TRBJ2-1 | 17 | few | TRBV20-1 | TRBD2 | TGCAGTGCTAGAGACCTGGGACTAGCGGGGGCACCCAATGAGCAGTTCTTC | CSARDLGLAGAPNEQFF
TRBJ1-1 | 15 | . | TRBV13 | . | TGTGCCAGCAGCTTGACAGGACCCGGAACCACTGAAGCTTTCTTT | CASSLTGPGTTEAFF
TRBJ2-3 | 14 | . | TRBV20-1 | TRBD2 | TGCAGTGCTGTTAGCGGGAGGGCCCAAGATACGCAGTATTTT | CSAVSGRAQDTQYF
TRBJ1-2 | 15 | . | TRBV7-9 | . | TGTGCCAGCAGCTTACCTGGGCAGGGCGACTATGGCTACACCTTC | CASSLPGQGDYGYTF
TRBJ2-5 | 12 | many | TRBV5-1 | . | TGCGCCAGCAGCTTGCAAAGAGAGACCCAGTACTTC | CASSLQRETQYF
TRBJ1-1 | 13 | few | TRBV3-1 | . | TGTGCCAGCAGCCAAGACACGGGAAGAGGAGCTTTCTTT | CASSQDTGRGAFF
TRBJ1-4 | 12 | . | TRBV10-3 | . | TGTGCCACGGGTGGAGGAGATGAAAAACTGTTTTTT | CATGGGDEKLFF
TRBJ2-7 | 15 | . | TRBV11-2 | . | TGTGCCAGCAGCTTAGTGGCAAGCGGCCTCTACGAGCAGTACTTC | CASSLVASGLYEQYF
TRBJ2-7 | 15 | many | TRBV20-1 | . | TGCAGTGCTAGAGATCTACAGGCGAGCACGTACGAGCAGTACTTC | CSARDLQASTYEQYF
TRBJ2-2 | 15 | many | TRBV20-1 | TRBD1 | TGCAGTGCTAGTCCCAAGACAGGGGGCACCGGGGAGCTGTTTTTT | CSASPKTGGTGELFF
TRBJ2-7 | 15 | . | TRBV5-1 | . | TGCGCCAGCAGCTTGGAGGGGGACTTTGCCTACGAGCAGTACTTC | CASSLEGDFAYEQYF
TRBJ1-2 | 15 | . | TRBV4-1 | . | TGCGCCAGCAGCCAAGAGTTAAAGGCCCTACGTGGCTACACCTTC | CASSQELKALRGYTF
TRBJ2-3 | 16 | . | TRBV5-6 | TRBD2 | TGTGCCAGCAGCTTTCTAGCGGCTGTGGTGACAGATACGCAGTATTTT | CASSFLAAVVTDTQYF
TRBJ2-1 | 17 | . | TRBV19 | TRBD2 | TGTGCCAGTAGTATAGATGGGACTAGCGGGGGGGACAATGAGCAGTTCTTC | CASSIDGTSGGDNEQFF
TRBJ2-1 | 16 | few | TRBV6-2/TRBV6-3 | . | TGTGCCAGCAGCTCGCCAAACGTCAGGGTGTACAATGAGCAGTTCTTC | CASSSPNVRVYNEQFF
TRBJ2-5 | 15 | few | TRBV15 | . | TGTGCCACCAGCAGAGATAATTCCCGGAAAGAGACCCAGTACTTC | CATSRDNSRKETQYF
TRBJ1-2 | 13 | many | TRBV12-3/TRBV12-4 | . | TGTGCCAGCAGTCAAGGACAGAGCTATGGCTACACCTTC | CASSQGQSYGYTF
TRBJ2-7 | 14 | few | TRBV12-3/TRBV12-4 | . | TGTGCCAGCAGTCTAGGGTACAGGGTAGGCGAGCAGTACTTC | CASSLGYRVGEQYF
TRBJ2-3 | 17 | few | TRBV15 | . | TGTGCCACCAGCAGAGATCGTCTAGCGTATGATACAGATACGCAGTATTTT | CATSRDRLAYDTDTQYF
TRBJ2-7 | 16 | . | TRBV20-1 | TRBD2 | TGCAGTGTCACTTCGGACCGGACTAGCGGAACCTACGAGCAGTACTTC | CSVTSDRTSGTYEQYF
TRBJ1-2 | 15 | few | TRBV5-1 | TRBD1 | TGCGCCAGCAGCCCGACCCTGACAGGGGGAAAGGTCTACACCTTC | CASSPTLTGGKVYTF
TRBJ2-2 | 14 | . | TRBV29-1 | TRBD1 | TGCAGCGCGACAGGGGGCGCGGGCACCGGGGAGCTGTTTTTT | CSATGGAGTGELFF
TRBJ1-6 | 13 | many | TRBV20-1 | . | TGCAGTGCTCCGGCTGGTTTGGATTCACCCCTCCACTTT | CSAPAGLDSPLHF
TRBJ1-5 | 13 | . | TRBV20-1 | . | TGCAGTGCTAGAGAGAGTGGGGTTTCGCCCCAGCATTTT | CSARESGVSPQHF
TRBJ2-7 | 14 | . | TRBV28 | . | TGTGCCAGCAGTCGTCGGGACGTTGCCTACGAGCAGTACTTC | CASSRRDVAYEQYF
TRBJ1-2 | 16 | . | TRBV25-1 | . | TGTGCCAGCAGTGAGGGATCCGGGCGCCCTAACTATGGCTACACCTTC | CASSEGSGRPNYGYTF
TRBJ1-6 | 17 | . | TRBV6-1 | . | TGTGCCAGCATCCGTGGAGGATGGGGCGCGGCGAATTCACCCCTCCACTTT | CASIRGGWGAANSPLHF
TRBJ1-1 | 14 | few | TRBV20-1 | . | TGCAGTGCAGACACAGGGTTGGGAATCTCTGAAGCTTTCTTT | CSADTGLGISEAFF
TRBJ2-3 | 13 | many | TRBV10-3 | . | TGTGCCATCAGGTCACTAGGGGTGGATACGCAGTATTTT | CAIRSLGVDTQYF
TRBJ1-4 | 12 | . | TRBV25-1 | . | TGTGCCAGCAGTGAGGACAGAGAAAAACTGTTTTTT | CASSEDREKLFF
TRBJ2-6 | 18 | few | TRBV7-3 | TRBD2 | TGTGCCAGCAGCTTAAGCCCTAGCGGGAGATCTGGGGCCAACGTCCTGACTTTC | CASSLSPSGRSGANVLTF
TRBJ2-1 | 16 | few | TRBV6-2/TRBV6-3 | TRBD1 | TGTGCCAGCAGTTACTGGGACAGGGGAAGATACAATGAGCAGTTCTTC | CASSYWDRGRYNEQFF
TRBJ2-6 | 13 | few | TRBV20-1 | . | TGCAGTGCTAAGGCTTCTGGGGCCAACGTCCTGACTTTC | CSAKASGANVLTF
TRBJ2-1 | 16 | few | TRBV7-3 | TRBD2 | TGTGCCAGCAGGCCTCCGGGGACTAGCGGGAGTCATGAGCAGTTCTTC | CASRPPGTSGSHEQFF
TRBJ2-1 | 15 | . | TRBV7-6 | . | TGTGCCAGCAGCTTAGGACCGTCACGCTCTCTTGAGCAGTTCTTC | CASSLGPSRSLEQFF
TRBJ1-2 | 13 | . | TRBV6-2/TRBV6-3 | . | TGTGCCAGCAGCCCGACCCCGGGCCGTGGCTACACCTTC | CASSPTPGRGYTF
TRBJ1-6 | 16 | . | TRBV4-3 | . | TGCGCCAGCAGCCAAGGCGGGACGGCCTATAATTCACCCCTCCACTTT | CASSQGGTAYNSPLHF
TRBJ2-5 | 16 | . | TRBV12-3/TRBV12-4 | . | TGTGCCAGGCGGTCTCGAACAGGGCCTGAAATGGAGACCCAGTACTTC | CARRSRTGPEMETQYF
TRBJ1-4 | 16 | . | TRBV7-9 | . | TGTGCCAGCAGCTTAGGAGTTCCAGGGACGGATGAAAAACTGTTTTTT | CASSLGVPGTDEKLFF
TRBJ1-1 | 14 | many | TRBV4-1 | . | TGCGCCAGCAGCCAAGGGGGGGCTGGGACTGAAGCTTTCTTT | CASSQGGAGTEAFF